The 31 T cell receptor beta chains given below trace back to one sample, sequenced in a study of blood T cell repertoires in COVID-19. Only in-frame clones appear in the TCRdb table, and some are missing; sequencing was by immunoSEQ multiplex PCR. The sample has approximately 250,000 clones, 84% seen once. The sequenced sample was peripheral blood. The receptors originated from a man in his fifties or sixties with acute or convalescent COVID-19.

The chain joins TRBV6-5 to TRBJ2-2, with D unresolved. The V end lost 3 bases, the J end lost 2 bases, and 7 bases lay between the germline ends. This CDR3 is built from 14 residues. The germline V gene encodes CDR1 MNHEY and CDR2 SVGAGI. The CDR3 here is CASSYGRNTGELFF. CDR3 bases: TGTGCCAGCAGTTATGGGCGTAACACCGGGGAGCTGTTTTTT.

This chain uses TRBV6-1 with TRBJ1-2; no reliable D call. Germline assignment: CDR1 MNHNS and CDR2 SASEGT. The CDR3 consists of 17 residues. V was pared by 4 bases and J by 0 bases, with 18 bases between. CDR3 nucleotides: TGTGCCAGCAGTGCACTCCTCCTCGGCGGAGCTAACTATGGCTACACCTTC. This translates into CASSALLLGGANYGYTF.

The chain has TRBV7-8 and TRBJ1-5; D uncertain. V gave up 4 bases and J gave up 4 bases, with 11 bases separating them. Per germline, CDR1 SGHVS and CDR2 FQNEAQ. This CDR3 spans 14 amino acids. Here the CDR3 DNA reads TGTGCCAGCAGCTCCTCCTCAGTAAATCAGCCCCAGCATTTT. Protein product: CASSSSSVNQPQHF.

The V and J genes are TRBV5-5 and TRBJ1-1; 11 bases are a match to TRBD1. J lost 8 bases, V lost 3 bases, and 3 bases had no gene match. Looked up from germline, CDR1 is SGHKS and CDR2 is YYEKEE (reference sequence). This CDR3 is built from 13 residues. The CDR3 DNA is TGTGCCAGCAGCTCATGGGACAGGGGGGAAGCTTTCTTT. Residues: CASSSWDRGEAFF.

The chain recombines TRBV10-2 with TRBJ1-2; D is unresolved. The CDR3 covers 15 residues. Trimming left V 2 bases short and J 4 bases short, with 14 bases between. Germline CDR1 is WSHSY and CDR2 is SAAADI. CDR3 sequence (DNA): TGCGCCAGCAGTGAGGGGCTTGGCAGCCTCTATGGCTACACCTTC. This gives the protein CASSEGLGSLYGYTF.

This chain joins TRBV12-3 or TRBV12-4 and TRBJ1-5; no definite D call. The CDR3 has 13 residues. Deletions cut 5 bases from V and 7 bases from J, with 12 bases between. The CDR3 DNA reads TGTGCCAGCAGTAGGCAGGCAGTGCAGCCCCAGCATTTT. Translation gives CASSRQAVQPQHF.

The chain couples TRBV15 to TRBJ1-6, with unresolved D. There are 15 residues in the CDR3. Germline assignment: CDR1 LNHNV and CDR2 YYDKDF (reference sequence). V dropped 5 bases and J dropped 0 bases, with 8 bases sitting between them. CDR3 nucleotides: TGTGCCACCAGCCCTATTATCTCCTATAATTCACCCCTCCACTTT. It is translated as CATSPIISYNSPLHF.

The chain employs TRBV12-3 or TRBV12-4 and TRBJ2-7; the match to TRBD2 covers 7 bases. This CDR3 comprises 13 residues. V was clipped by 4 bases and J by 2 bases; unmatched bases: 2. CDR3 loop: CASSSRGAYEQYF. CDR3 bases: TGTGCCAGCAGTTCTCGGGGGGCCTACGAGCAGTACTTC.

The V gene is TRBV12-3 or TRBV12-4, the J gene TRBJ1-2; TRBD1 matches at 8 bases. The V segment lost 6 bases and the J segment 6 bases; nucleotides outside the gene matches: 6. There are 13 residues in the CDR3. CDR3 DNA: TGTGCCAGCAGGGGGGACAGGTTAAATGGCTACACCTTC. Amino acid sequence: CASRGDRLNGYTF.

This sequence joins TRBV6-2 or TRBV6-3 and TRBJ2-7; D is unresolved. Germline V CDR1 and CDR2: MNHEY, SVGEGT. The ends were cut back, 3 bases at V and 3 bases at J, with 9 bases in the middle. The length of the CDR3 is 13 residues. CDR3 residues: CASSYSHVYEQYF. The CDR3 region has the DNA TGTGCCAGCAGTTATTCCCATGTCTACGAGCAGTACTTC.

The chain has TRBV6-6 and TRBJ2-2, with 11 bases lining up with TRBD2. Germline-derived CDR1 and CDR2 are MNHNY and SVGAGI (reference sequence). The junction had 7 bases not matched to a gene; V was cut back by 5 bases and J by 5 bases. The CDR3 spans 16 residues. CDR3 loop: CASSAASGGKTGELFF. The CDR3 nucleotides read TGTGCCAGCAGTGCCGCTAGCGGGGGGAAGACCGGGGAGCTGTTTTTT.

The rearrangement joins TRBV11-2 to TRBJ1-6, with D tentatively TRBD1 (5 bases). The CDR3 totals 13 residues. Germline CDR1 reads SGHAT; CDR2 reads FQNNGV. V lost 8 bases to trimming and J lost 7 bases, with 12 bases between them. The CDR3 region has the DNA TGTGCCAGCCAAGGATCAGGGAATTCACCCCTCCACTTT. Translating gives CASQGSGNSPLHF.

The V call is TRBV4-1, the J call TRBJ2-1; 7 nucleotides agree with TRBD2. The germline CDR1 and CDR2 sequences are MGHRA and YSYEKL. V was pared by 5 bases and J by 0 bases, with 7 bases of the junction left unmatched. CDR3 length: 16 amino acids. The CDR3, as DNA: TGCGCCAGCAGCGGGGGGGGATGGGGCTCCTACAATGAGCAGTTCTTC. Translation: CASSGGGWGSYNEQFF.

The chain employs TRBV21-1 and TRBJ2-7; TRBD1, as called in the table, went unchecked against the DNA. TRBV21-1 is an annotated pseudogene. The length of the CDR3 is 15 residues. The CDR3 DNA is TGTGCCAGCAGCGCCCCCGGGACAGGAAAAGACGAGCAGTACTTC. Translating it yields CASSAPGTGKDEQYF.

This clone was detected only once. The chain uses TRBV18 and TRBJ2-7, with D unclear. The CDR3 is made up of 13 amino acids. Germline V gene data show CDR1 as KGHSH and CDR2 as LQKENI. Trimming pared 4 bases from V and 4 bases from J, leaving 11 bases between. DNA for the CDR3: TGTGCCAGCTCACAGCAGGAATTTTACGAGCAGTACTTC. Translation gives CASSQQEFYEQYF.

The CDR3 DNA follows: TGTGCCAGTAGTATTTACTCAACCAAAGGAGGGAACATTCAGTACTTC. This codes for CASSIYSTKGGNIQYF. This rearrangement joins TRBV19 to TRBJ2-4; possibly TRBD2 for D (6 bases). The CDR3 runs to 16 residues. V lost 3 bases and J lost 7, with 19 bases in between. Germline loops: CDR1 LNHDA, CDR2 SQIVND (reference sequence).

The chain's CDR3 is CASSQLNRDYGYTF. Here the CDR3 DNA reads TGTGCCAGCAGCCAATTGAACAGGGACTATGGCTACACCTTC. The chain links TRBV14 to TRBJ1-2; weak D call: TRBD1 (6 bases). Germline loops: CDR1 SGHDN, CDR2 FVKESK. The V end was cut by 2 bases, the J end by 3 bases, with 10 bases between. This CDR3 comprises 14 residues. The whole variable domain, filled in from reference TRBV14 and TRBJ1-2, reads EAGVTQFPSHSVIEKGQTVTLRCDPISGHDNLYWYRRVMGKEIKFLLHFVKESKQDESGMPNNRFLAERTGGTYSTLKVQPAELEDSGVYFCASSQLNRDYGYTFGSGTRLTVV.

This clone showed up just once. The chain couples TRBV18 to TRBJ1-5; D is possibly TRBD1 (6 bases). Germline V lookup: CDR1 KGHSH, CDR2 LQKENI. The CDR3 runs 15 residues. V dropped 2 bases and J dropped 3 bases, with 11 bases sitting between them. The DNA for the CDR3 is TGTGCCAGCTCACCATCAGGGGTCCTCAATCAGCCCCAGCATTTT. Its translation is CASSPSGVLNQPQHF.

The rearrangement joins TRBV7-2 to TRBJ1-5, with unresolved D. V gave up 2 bases and J gave up 6 bases, with 5 bases separating them. The CDR3 covers 12 residues. Germline CDR1 is SGHTA and CDR2 is FQGNSA. The CDR3 sequence is CASSLNGQPQHF. CDR3 coding DNA: TGTGCCAGCAGCTTAAACGGTCAGCCCCAGCATTTT. Drawing the rest from reference TRBV7-2 and TRBJ1-5, the complete variable domain is GAGVSQSPSNKVTEKGKDVELRCDPISGHTALYWYRQSLGQGLEFLIYFQGNSAPDKSGLPSDRFSAERTGGSVSTLTIQRTQQEDSAVYLCASSLNGQPQHFGDGTRLSIL.

To note about this clone: Other DNA sequences of this sample code for an identical CDR3. The rearrangement links TRBV27 to TRBJ2-7, with D perhaps matching TRBD1 (6 bases). The CDR3 sequence is 14 residues long. Between the trimmed V and J ends, which lost 2 bases and 4 bases, there was a span of 12 bases. CDR1 MNHEY and CDR2 SMNVEV come from the germline V gene (reference sequence). CDR3 sequence: CASSLGGRGYEQYF. The CDR3 DNA sequence: TGTGCCAGCAGTTTAGGTGGCAGGGGATACGAGCAGTACTTC.

V usage is TRBV5-4 and J usage is TRBJ2-1; 11 bases are a match to TRBD2. Germline V gene lookup returns CDR1 SGHNT and CDR2 YYREEE (reference sequence). V lost 1 base, J lost 4 bases, and 7 bases stayed unmatched. The CDR3 loop spans 17 amino acids. The CDR3 protein is CASSLLSSGRSYNEQFF. The CDR3 DNA sequence: TGTGCCAGCAGCTTGCTCTCTAGCGGGAGGTCATACAATGAGCAGTTCTTC.

The chain links TRBV20-1 to TRBJ2-1, with 14 bases lining up with TRBD2. Germline lookup yields CDR1 DFQATT and CDR2 SNEGSKA (reference sequence). The CDR3 extends over 15 amino acids. The junction had 8 bases not matched to a gene; V was cut back by 3 bases and J by 10 bases. CDR3 in DNA: TGCAGTGCTAGTAGGGGACTAGCGGGAGCGCAGGAGCAGTTCTTC. Its translation is CSASRGLAGAQEQFF.

J is TRBJ2-3 and V is TRBV9; 8 bases align to TRBD2. The CDR3 spans 16 residues. Germline values: CDR1 SGDLS, CDR2 YYNGEE. Unmatched junction bases numbered 8, after V lost 0 bases and J lost 5 bases. DNA of the CDR3: TGTGCCAGCAGCGTAGTAGGAGGGCTAGCGGGAGATACGCAGTATTTT. It codes for CASSVVGGLAGDTQYF.

The chain couples TRBV19 to TRBJ2-2; D gene uncertain. The V end lost 3 bases, the J end lost 3 bases, and 14 bases lay between the germline ends. This CDR3 region has 16 residues. Germline values: CDR1 LNHDA, CDR2 SQIVND (reference sequence). CDR3 region: CASSINLGHDTGELFF. CDR3 nucleotides: TGTGCCAGTAGTATTAACCTAGGCCATGACACCGGGGAGCTGTTTTTT. The full variable domain, its missing parts supplied by reference TRBV19 and TRBJ2-2, is DGGITQSPKYLFRKEGQNVTLSCEQNLNHDAMYWYRQDPGQGLRLIYYSQIVNDFQKGDIAEGYSVSREKKESFPLTVTSAQKNPTAFYLCASSINLGHDTGELFFGEGSRLTVL.

This clone occurred once. This chain uses TRBV18 with TRBJ2-7; 8 bases are a match to TRBD1. Trimming cost V 2 bases and J 5 bases; bases outside gene matches: 14. The germline CDR1 and CDR2 sequences are KGHSH and LQKENI. CDR3 length equals 17 residues. DNA of the CDR3: TGTGCCAGCTCACCAACAACATATACAGGGGGATGGCACGAGCAGTACTTC. It codes for CASSPTTYTGGWHEQYF.

This rearrangement joins TRBV29-1 to TRBJ2-3; possibly TRBD1 for D (6 bases). The CDR3 consists of 15 residues. The V gene lost 2 bases and the J gene lost 1 base, with 13 bases spanning the gap. Germline V gene lookup returns CDR1 SQVTM and CDR2 ANQGSEA. CDR3 sequence reads: CSVEFWYRGTDTQYF. The CDR3, as DNA: TGCAGCGTTGAATTTTGGTACAGGGGCACAGATACGCAGTATTTT.

The gene calls are TRBV30 and TRBJ1-5; possibly TRBD1 for D (6 bases). From germline, CDR1 is GTSNPN and CDR2 SVGIG (reference sequence). CDR3 size: 14 residues. Trimming stripped 2 bases from V and 7 bases from J, with 15 bases between. As DNA, the CDR3 is TGTGCCTGGAGTCCCACAGGGAAATACCAGCCCCAGCATTTT. Translation: CAWSPTGKYQPQHF. Supplemented by reference TRBV30 and TRBJ1-5, the full variable domain reads SQTIHQWPATLVQPVGSPLSLECTVEGTSNPNLYWYRQAAGRGLQLLFYSVGIGQISSEVPQNLSASRPQDRQFILSSKKLLLSDSGFYLCAWSPTGKYQPQHFGDGTRLSIL.

The V call is TRBV30, the J call TRBJ1-5; D unclear. The germline V gene has CDR1 GTSNPN and CDR2 SVGIG (reference sequence). There are 12 residues in the CDR3. Trimming removed 5 bases from V and 3 bases from J, with 8 bases in between. The CDR3 coding sequence is TGTGCCTGGTCAGGCCCCAATCAGCCCCAGCATTTT. It yields the protein CAWSGPNQPQHF.

The genes are TRBV19 and TRBJ1-2, with TRBD1 matching over 9 bases. This CDR3 region has 14 residues. Germline V CDR1 and CDR2: LNHDA, SQIVND (reference sequence). The J segment lost 4 bases and the V segment lost 6 bases, leaving 6 bases of the junction unmatched. The CDR3 nucleotides are TGTGCCAGTAGACCGACAGGGGGGTTCTATGGCTACACCTTC. Translation: CASRPTGGFYGYTF.

Only one count was recorded for this clone. This chain links TRBV6-1 with TRBJ2-7, with TRBD2 as a possible D gene (6 bases). Germline V gives CDR1 MNHNS, CDR2 SASEGT. The CDR3 length is 16 residues. V was clipped by 0 bases and J by 2 bases, with 14 bases between them. CDR3 DNA: TGTGCCAGCAGTGAAGCGGGGACTTCCTTAACCTACGAGCAGTACTTC. Its translation is CASSEAGTSLTYEQYF.

The chain links TRBV10-3 to TRBJ2-1, with D possibly matching TRBD2 (6 bases). The CDR3 is made up of 13 amino acids. Trimming took off 4 bases at V and 4 bases at J, with 8 bases between the two ends. CDR1 and CDR2 from the germline V gene are ENHRY and SYGVKD. CDR3 nucleotides: TGTGCCATCAGTGGTGGACTATACAATGAGCAGTTCTTC. Residues: CAISGGLYNEQFF.